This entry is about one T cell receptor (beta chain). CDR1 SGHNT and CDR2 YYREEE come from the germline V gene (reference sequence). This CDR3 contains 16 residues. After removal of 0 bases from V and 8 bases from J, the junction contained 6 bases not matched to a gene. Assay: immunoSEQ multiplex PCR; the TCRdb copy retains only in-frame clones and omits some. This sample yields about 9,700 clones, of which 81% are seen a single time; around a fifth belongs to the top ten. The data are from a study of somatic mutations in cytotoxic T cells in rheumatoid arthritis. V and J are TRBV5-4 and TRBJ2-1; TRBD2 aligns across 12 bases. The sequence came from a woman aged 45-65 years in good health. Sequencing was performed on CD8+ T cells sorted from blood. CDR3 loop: CASSLGLAGAGDEQFF. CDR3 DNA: TGTGCCAGCAGCTTGGGACTAGCGGGGGCGGGGGATGAGCAGTTCTTC.